The source of this T cell receptor beta chain is a study of CD4+ T cells in melanoma. Comments on this clone: What it binds is unknown.

Trimming left V 6 bases short and J 7 bases short, with 13 bases between. Germline V gene lookup returns CDR1 LGHNT and CDR2 FRNRAP. The CDR3 covers 13 residues. TCRdb keeps only in-frame clones here, not all; method: immunoSEQ multiplex PCR. The sample has 10,000 to 13,000 clones, 66% seen once. Study observations and caveats: CD8+ T cell, macrophage and B cell function reportedly correlated with neoantigen-specific CD4+ T cells. Neoantigen-specific CD4+ T cells in melanoma reportedly had diverse differentiation states.

Sequencing was done on a sample of cells from a culture (not recorded whether cultured in vitro). The sequence was collected from a human donor with melanoma. The chain combines TRBV12-5 with TRBJ1-5; no reliable D call. CDR3 protein: CASGVFRVQPQHF. CDR3 DNA: TGTGCTAGTGGCGTTTTCCGAGTCCAGCCCCAGCATTTT.